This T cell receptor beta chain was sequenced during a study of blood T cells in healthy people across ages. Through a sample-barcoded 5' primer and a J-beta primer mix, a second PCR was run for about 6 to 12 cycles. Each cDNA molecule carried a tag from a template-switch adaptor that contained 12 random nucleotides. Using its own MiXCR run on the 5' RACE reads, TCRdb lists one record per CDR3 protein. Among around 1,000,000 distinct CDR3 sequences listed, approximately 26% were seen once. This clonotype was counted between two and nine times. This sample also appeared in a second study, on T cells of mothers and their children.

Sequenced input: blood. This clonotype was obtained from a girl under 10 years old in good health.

Written as DNA, the CDR3 is TGTGCCAGCCTCGGAGATTCAGGACATCACAGGGAAAAACTGTTTTTT. Its protein product is CASLGDSGHHREKLFF. This chain uses TRBV2 with TRBJ1-4; maybe TRBD1 (5 bases). CDR3 size: 16 residues. In germline, CDR1 is SNHLY, CDR2 FYNNEI. V was shortened by 8 bases and J by 8 bases, with 24 bases between the two germline ends. The full variable domain, completed using reference TRBV2 and TRBJ1-4, is EPEVTQTPSHQVTQMGQEVILRCVPISNHLYFYWYRQILGQKVEFLVSFYNNEISEKSEIFDDQFSVERPDGSNFTLKIRSTKLEDSAMYFCASLGDSGHHREKLFFGSGTQLSVL.